This T cell receptor (beta chain) stems from a study of siplizumab effects on memory and regulatory T cells. CDR3 length: 15 amino acids. V was pared by 3 bases and J by 4 bases, with 12 bases between. Germline V gene sequence: CDR1 MNHEY, CDR2 SVGAGI. Sequencing used immunoSEQ multiplex PCR; TCRdb keeps in-frame clones, though not all of them. The sample has about 110,000 clones, 80% to 95% seen once. This chain uses TRBV6-5 with TRBJ2-2; no clear D gene. The source is a human donor in good health. The sample was CD4+ T cells sorted from blood. Written as DNA, the CDR3 is TGTGCCAGCAGTTATGTGTGGGGTAGCACCGGGGAGCTGTTTTTT. Its protein product is CASSYVWGSTGELFF.